The clone carrying this TCR beta chain was found many times. Its antigen is unknown. In germline, CDR1 is MNHEY, CDR2 SVGEGT. V shed 1 base and J 6 bases; nucleotides not matched to a gene: 2. The CDR3 contains 13 residues. The data belong to a study of T cells in Graves' hyperthyroidism and ophthalmopathy. Study results and caveats: Blood samples included most of the expanded thyroid clonotypes exceeding 0.001.

RNA transcripts yielded amplified TCR beta CDR3 regions. The HTBI set primed first-round TCR CDR3 RT-PCR. TCRdb called the multiplex PCR reads again in MiXCR, with one record for every CDR3 protein. Of approximately 690,000 distinct CDR3 sequences listed, under 25% are singletons. Uncontrolled infections, other autoimmune diseases, pregnancy or lactation led to exclusion of patients. The source of this sequence is a man younger than 45 with Graves' ophthalmopathy. Sequenced sample: blood. The chain links TRBV6-2 or TRBV6-3 to TRBJ1-1, with TRBD1 matching over 7 bases. CDR3 region: CASSYWDSSEAFF. The CDR3, as DNA: TGTGCCAGCAGTTACTGGGACAGCTCTGAAGCTTTCTTT.